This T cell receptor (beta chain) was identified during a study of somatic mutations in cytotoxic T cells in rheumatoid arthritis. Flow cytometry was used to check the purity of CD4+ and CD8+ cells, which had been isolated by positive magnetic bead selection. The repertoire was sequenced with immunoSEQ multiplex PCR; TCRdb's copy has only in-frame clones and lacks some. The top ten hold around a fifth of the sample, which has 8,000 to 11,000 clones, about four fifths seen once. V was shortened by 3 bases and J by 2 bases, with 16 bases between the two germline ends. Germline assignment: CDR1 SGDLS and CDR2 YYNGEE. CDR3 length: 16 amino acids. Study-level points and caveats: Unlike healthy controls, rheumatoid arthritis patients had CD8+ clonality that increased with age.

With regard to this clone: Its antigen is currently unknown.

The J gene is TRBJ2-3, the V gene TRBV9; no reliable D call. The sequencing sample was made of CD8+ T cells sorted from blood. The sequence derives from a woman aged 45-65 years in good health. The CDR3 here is CASSGDPRQITDTQYF. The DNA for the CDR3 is TGTGCCAGCAGCGGAGACCCCCGACAAATCACAGATACGCAGTATTTT.